One sample yielded the 17 T cell receptor beta chains listed below, sequenced in a study of blood T cell repertoires in COVID-19. Using immunoSEQ multiplex PCR, the repertoire was profiled, and TCRdb retains in-frame clones only, with some absent. The sample holds tens of thousands of clones; about 92% are singletons and the top ten take 8%. Source material: peripheral blood. The receptors originated from a human donor in a cohort sampled during active COVID-19.

The chain is built from TRBV2 and TRBJ2-5, with TRBD2 matching 11 bases. CDR1 and CDR2 (germline): SNHLY, FYNNEI. V trimming: 5 bases; J trimming: 4 bases; junction bases outside the gene matches: 9. The CDR3 spans 16 residues. The CDR3 loop reads CASSKQGLAGGETQYF. The CDR3 nucleotides read TGTGCCAGCAGTAAACAAGGACTAGCGGGTGGAGAGACCCAGTACTTC.

The chain employs TRBV4-3 and TRBJ2-7, with TRBD2 as a possible D gene (6 bases). V dropped 0 bases and J dropped 6 bases, with 15 bases sitting between them. CDR1 LGHNA and CDR2 YSLEER come from the germline V gene. This CDR3 spans 15 amino acids. This chain's CDR3 is CASSQDRRGSFEQYF. The CDR3 DNA reads as TGCGCCAGCAGCCAAGATCGGAGGGGATCTTTCGAGCAGTACTTC.

This clone was recorded once. The chain couples TRBV3-1 (or the pseudogene TRBV3-2) to TRBJ2-7; D is perhaps TRBD1 (7 bases). With 3 bases removed from V and 4 bases from J, the gap between germline ends came to 16 bases. The CDR3 contains 15 residues. Germline assignment: CDR1 LGHDT and CDR2 YNNKEL (reference sequence). The CDR3: CASSQEGQRQYEQYF. The CDR3 bases are TGTGCCAGCAGCCAGGAGGGACAGAGACAATACGAGCAGTACTTC.

The count of this clone is one. The chain couples TRBV12-5 to TRBJ2-7; D ambiguous. Trimming left V 3 bases short and J 1 base short, with 10 bases between. CDR1 is LGHNT and CDR2 is FRNRAP in the germline V gene. The CDR3 is 14 amino acids. CDR3: CASGLRSDSYEQYF. CDR3 nucleotide sequence: TGTGCTAGTGGTTTACGTAGTGATTCCTACGAGCAGTACTTC.

The rearrangement joins TRBV18 to TRBJ2-2; possible D gene TRBD2, 5 bases. Germline V gene sequence: CDR1 KGHSH, CDR2 LQKENI. The CDR3 runs 15 residues. Trimming took 8 bases from V and 0 from J, leaving 13 bases between them. In DNA form, the CDR3 reads TGTGCCAGCCCCCGGGGAGAAACGAACACCGGGGAGCTGTTTTTT. Its protein is CASPRGETNTGELFF.

This rearrangement joins TRBV2 to TRBJ2-7; 7 bases are a match to TRBD1. There are 14 residues in the CDR3. CDR1 and CDR2 from the germline V gene are SNHLY and FYNNEI. The J segment lost 3 bases and the V segment lost 8 bases, leaving 10 bases of the junction unmatched. This CDR3 is CASLIGTALYEQYF. The CDR3 DNA is TGTGCCAGCCTGATTGGGACAGCCCTCTACGAGCAGTACTTC.

This clone was seen only once. The chain joins TRBV7-8 to TRBJ2-7; D possibly corresponds to TRBD1 (7 bases). V was clipped by 4 bases and J by 4 bases, with 14 bases between them. CDR1 is SGHVS, CDR2 FQNEAQ, per germline. The CDR3 is 14 residues long. CDR3 sequence: CASSSTGAGYEQYF. DNA for the CDR3: TGTGCCAGCAGCTCCACAGGGGCGGGATACGAGCAGTACTTC.

The chain combines TRBV24-1 with TRBJ1-6, with D tentatively TRBD1 (6 bases). Per germline, CDR1 KGHDR and CDR2 SFDVKD. CDR3 length: 14 amino acids. V was pared by 5 bases and J by 7 bases, with 11 bases between. The CDR3 DNA reads TGTGCCACCAGTGGGGCAGGGGACAATTCACCCCTCCACTTT. Protein product: CATSGAGDNSPLHF.

This chain links TRBV7-2 with TRBJ1-1; TRBD1 agrees at 8 bases. This CDR3 contains 12 residues. From germline, CDR1 is SGHTA and CDR2 FQGNSA. V shed 5 bases and J 11 bases; nucleotides not matched to a gene: 7. CDR3 sequence reads: CASSPRTGSAFF. CDR3 DNA: TGTGCCAGCAGCCCTCGGACAGGGAGCGCTTTCTTT.

J is TRBJ1-6 and V is TRBV28, with D possibly TRBD1 on 6 matching bases. This CDR3 has 16 residues. CDR1 and CDR2 (germline): MDHEN, SYDVKM. V was trimmed by 5 bases and J by 8 bases, leaving 19 bases between them. CDR3 residues: CASSPSTGGTYSPLHF. CDR3 DNA sequence: TGTGCCAGCAGTCCGTCGACAGGAGGAACCTATTCACCCCTCCACTTT.

The CDR3: CASSLSDRGDTF. In DNA form, the CDR3 reads TGTGCCAGCAGCCTGTCGGACAGAGGGGACACCTTC. The J gene is TRBJ1-2, the V gene TRBV5-6, with D perhaps TRBD1 (6 bases). This CDR3 contains 12 residues. Trimming took 4 bases from V and 12 from J, leaving 16 bases between them. Germline CDR1 reads SGHDT; CDR2 reads YYEEEE. Filled out from reference TRBV5-6 and TRBJ1-2, the complete variable domain reads DAGVTQSPTHLIKTRGQQVTLRCSPKSGHDTVSWYQQALGQGPQFIFQYYEEEERQRGNFPDRFSGHQFPNYSSELNVNALLLGDSALYLCASSLSDRGDTFGSGTRLTVV.

Regarding this clone: It is unclear where the CDR3 begins or ends on the DNA, so no DNA is shown, and the CDR3 is as TCRdb lists it. The V gene is TRBV21-1, the J gene TRBJ1-6. TRBV21-1 is labeled a pseudogene. The CDR3 sequence runs 15 residues, both termini included. The chain's CDR3 is CASILGTPYNSPLHF.

This clone was found once. The chain has TRBV7-2 and TRBJ2-5; 14 nucleotides line up with TRBD2. The V and J ends lost 4 bases and 11 bases, in that order; junction bases with no gene match: 6. The CDR3 spans 14 residues. CDR1 and CDR2 (germline): SGHTA, FQGNSA. The CDR3 region is CASSSRTSGGQQYF. CDR3 coding DNA: TGTGCCAGCAGCTCGAGGACTAGCGGGGGGCAACAGTACTTC.

The chain recombines TRBV4-3 with TRBJ1-6; D not resolved. Trimming removed 0 bases at V and 9 bases at J, with 12 bases between. Germline V gene data show CDR1 as LGHNA and CDR2 as YSLEER. CDR3 length equals 15 residues. The CDR3 sequence: CASSQDKGVGSPLHF. Written as DNA, the CDR3 is TGCGCCAGCAGCCAAGATAAGGGAGTCGGTTCACCCCTCCACTTT.

The J gene is TRBJ2-3, the V gene TRBV10-1; D not resolved. Looked up from germline, CDR1 is WNHNN and CDR2 is SYGVQD (reference sequence). The CDR3 runs to 14 residues. Trimming shortened V by 2 bases and J by 4 bases, and 10 bases separated the two germline ends. The CDR3 nucleotides are TGCGCCAGCAGTGAGCCTCGTCAGGCAGATACGCAGTATTTT. As protein: CASSEPRQADTQYF.

V and J are TRBV7-2 and TRBJ2-5; TRBD1 matches at 9 bases. V dropped 4 bases and J dropped 5; count of bases not matched to a gene: 8. The CDR3 runs to 15 residues. The germline gives CDR1 SGHTA, CDR2 FQGNSA. CDR3 amino acids: CASSSPGQGGETQYF. Written as DNA, the CDR3 is TGTGCCAGCAGCTCACCGGGACAGGGAGGGGAGACCCAGTACTTC.

The chain is built from TRBV6-2 or TRBV6-3 and TRBJ2-2, with 8 bases lining up with TRBD1. The J segment lost 10 bases and the V segment lost 3 bases, leaving 13 bases of the junction unmatched. CDR3 length: 16 residues. Germline CDR1 is MNHEY and CDR2 is SVGEGT. CDR3 DNA sequence: TGTGCCAGCAGTTATTTGTTGGGACAGGTAAACGAGGAGCTGTTTTTT. As protein: CASSYLLGQVNEELFF.